These 12 T cell receptor beta chains originate from one sample sequenced in a study of technical replicates of blood from several donors (dated 2017 in TCRdb). Receptor amplification or capture employed the immunoSEQ multiplex PCR assay. TCRdb limited this immuneACCESS table to in-frame rearrangements with V and J called. A share of clones is missing; checked studies link under half to unresolved V genes, and the rest is unexplained. For this sample there are tens of thousands of clones; around nine tenths appear just once. Together, the top ten hold about 0.27% of the sample. The specimen was T cells isolated from PBMCs. These receptors originate from a human donor in good health.

V is TRBV11-2 and J is TRBJ2-5; D is unresolved. This CDR3 is 13 amino acids long. The V end lost 3 bases, the J end lost 2 bases, and 7 bases lay between the germline ends. CDR1 and CDR2 (germline): SGHAT, FQNNGV. Here the CDR3 reads CASSFFEQETQYF. CDR3 DNA sequence: TGTGCCAGCAGCTTCTTCGAGCAAGAGACCCAGTACTTC. Variable domain in full (rest from reference TRBV11-2 and TRBJ2-5): EAGVAQSPRYKIIEKRQSVAFWCNPISGHATLYWYQQILGQGPKLLIQFQNNGVVDDSQLPKDRFSAERLKGVDSTLKIQPAKLEDSAVYLCASSFFEQETQYFGPGTRLLVL.

The chain carries TRBV27 and TRBJ2-7, with 11 bases that match TRBD2. The CDR3 extends over 12 amino acids. Trimming removed 10 bases from V and 2 bases from J; junction bases left unmatched: 1. Germline V gives CDR1 MNHEY, CDR2 SMNVEV (reference sequence). CDR3: CATSGGTYEQYF. CDR3 nucleotide sequence: TGTGCCACTAGCGGGGGGACCTACGAGCAGTACTTC.

The chain has TRBV28 and TRBJ2-3, with D hard to call. Germline assignment: CDR1 MDHEN and CDR2 SYDVKM. This CDR3 spans 12 amino acids. V lost 5 bases, J lost 0 bases, and 3 bases lay in between. The CDR3 loop reads CASSPSTDTQYF. DNA for the CDR3: TGTGCCAGCAGTCCTAGCACAGATACGCAGTATTTT.

The rearrangement links TRBV29-1 to TRBJ2-7, with no clear D. There are 13 residues in the CDR3. The germline V gene has CDR1 SQVTM and CDR2 ANQGSEA. Trimming cost V 8 bases and J 0 bases, with 14 bases left between them. The CDR3 loop is CSISISGSYEQYF. CDR3 nucleotides: TGCAGCATCTCCATCTCGGGCTCCTACGAGCAGTACTTC.

CDR3 residues: CASSIDRGHYGYTF. The DNA for the CDR3 is TGTGCCAGTAGTATCGACAGGGGGCACTATGGCTACACCTTC. The V and J genes are TRBV19 and TRBJ1-2, with 10 bases fitting TRBD1. The CDR3 runs to 14 residues. V shed 3 bases, J shed 3 bases, and the junction held 1 base outside the gene matches. The germline CDR1 and CDR2 sequences are LNHDA and SQIVND (reference sequence).

This sequence joins TRBV7-9 and TRBJ2-7; no firm D call. The V gene's germline CDR1 is SEHNR and CDR2 FQNEAQ (reference sequence). V shed 0 bases and J shed 7 bases, with 10 bases lying between them. The CDR3 sequence is 13 residues long. The DNA for the CDR3 is TGTGCCAGCAGCTTAGCGGGTCCTAGGGAGCAGTACTTC. Protein product: CASSLAGPREQYF.

The CDR3 region has the DNA TGTGCCAGCAGTTTCGGGTTCCTTACAGATACGCAGTATTTT. Protein sequence: CASSFGFLTDTQYF. The rearrangement uses TRBV28 and TRBJ2-3; D is uncertain. CDR3 size: 14 residues. V shed 3 bases and J shed 3 bases, with 10 bases lying between them. Germline CDR1 is MDHEN and CDR2 is SYDVKM.

This chain joins TRBV6-5 and TRBJ2-7; TRBD1 matches 9 bases. V gave up 2 bases and J gave up 5 bases; unmatched junction bases: 7. Per germline, CDR1 MNHEY and CDR2 SVGAGI. This CDR3 comprises 15 residues. The CDR3 sequence: CASSYVGQGANEQYF. The CDR3 region has the DNA TGTGCCAGCAGTTACGTGGGACAGGGCGCCAACGAGCAGTACTTC.

This clone was seen once. The chain links TRBV9 to TRBJ2-7; the D is unclear. CDR3 length: 13 amino acids. Trimming stripped 6 bases from V and 0 bases from J, with 10 bases between. Germline CDR1 is SGDLS and CDR2 is YYNGEE. In DNA form, the CDR3 reads TGTGCCAGCACCCCTATTAACTCCTACGAGCAGTACTTC. Its protein product is CASTPINSYEQYF.

The chain uses TRBV11-2 and TRBJ2-5; D gene ambiguous. The CDR3 spans 16 residues. V gave up 1 base and J gave up 3 bases, with 15 bases separating them. In germline, CDR1 is SGHAT, CDR2 FQNNGV. This CDR3 reads CASSLGSLRSEETQYF. The CDR3 nucleotides read TGTGCCAGCAGCTTAGGGTCGCTTCGGTCGGAAGAGACCCAGTACTTC.

This sequence joins TRBV7-6 and TRBJ2-2, with TRBD2 as a possible D gene (5 bases). Germline V gene lookup returns CDR1 SGHVS and CDR2 FNYEAQ. V was cut by 0 bases and J by 0 bases, with 14 bases left in between. The CDR3 sequence is 18 residues long. The CDR3 DNA follows: TGTGCCAGCAGCTTAGCGCTAGGGAGCTTCGCGAACACCGGGGAGCTGTTTTTT. Protein: CASSLALGSFANTGELFF.

The rearrangement joins TRBV15 to TRBJ1-2; TRBD1 aligns across 9 bases. This CDR3 region has 18 residues. Germline trimming cut 1 base from V and 1 base from J; bases unmatched to any gene: 10. Per germline, CDR1 LNHNV and CDR2 YYDKDF (reference sequence). The CDR3 here is CATSRAPLDRGGNYGYTF. In DNA, the CDR3 is TGTGCCACCAGCAGAGCACCTTTGGACAGGGGAGGTAACTATGGCTACACCTTC.